The sequence of this TCR beta chain was determined in a study of T cell repertoires in cytomegalovirus infection. As concerns this clonotype: Its antigen remains unknown.

Overall study findings and caveats: Pooled public TCR beta family frequency picked out CMV carriers with the relevant HLA.

TCRdb reanalysed the reads using MiXCR and keeps one entry per CDR3 protein. The sample lists 100,000 to 150,000 distinct CDR3 sequences, roughly a third seen once, with about 53% in the top ten. The CDR3 contains 15 residues. Per germline, CDR1 SGHTA and CDR2 FQGNSA. Trimming removed 4 bases from V and 1 base from J, with 13 bases in between. Here the sequenced sample was CD8+ T cells from cultured PBMCs, taken from culture after CMV antigen stimulation. The chain uses TRBV7-2 and TRBJ1-1, with D perhaps matching TRBD1 (6 bases). The origin of this receptor is a human donor in good health (CMV status not recorded). Some clones in this sample may be carry-over from other donors' samples. The CDR3 spells CASSSLDRKNTEAFF. As DNA, the CDR3 is TGTGCCAGCAGCTCCCTGGACAGAAAGAACACTGAAGCTTTCTTT.